This T cell receptor (beta chain) was retrieved from a study of shared clonotypes between healthy human individuals. Of note for this clone: Its specificity is unknown.

Points from the study as a whole: With several donors compared, around 5% of naive CD4 clonotypes were shared. Sequencing of the sorted subsets was shown by rarefaction to be incomplete despite large depth. Only blood was sampled, and tissue TCR repertoires likely differ from blood ones.

The ends lost 5 bases at V and 5 bases at J; junction bases unmatched: 4. Per germline, CDR1 MNHEY and CDR2 SMNVEV (reference sequence). The CDR3 has 14 residues. Genomic DNA (from each subset) was split evenly across several immunoSEQ plates. Some clones are missing from TCRdb's copy, which holds only in-frame ones; the method was immunoSEQ multiplex PCR. The table shows around 300,000 clones, with about nine tenths occurring only once. This clonotype was obtained from a man between 18 and 35 years old in good health. The chain is built from TRBV27 and TRBJ2-7, with 12 bases aligning to TRBD1. Source material: memory CD8+ T cells sorted from blood. Noted subset: CD45RO+ cells pooled with CCR7-negative TemRA cells. CDR3 DNA: TGTGCCAGCAGTCTCCGGGACAGGGGGCACGAGCAGTACTTC. This translates into CASSLRDRGHEQYF.